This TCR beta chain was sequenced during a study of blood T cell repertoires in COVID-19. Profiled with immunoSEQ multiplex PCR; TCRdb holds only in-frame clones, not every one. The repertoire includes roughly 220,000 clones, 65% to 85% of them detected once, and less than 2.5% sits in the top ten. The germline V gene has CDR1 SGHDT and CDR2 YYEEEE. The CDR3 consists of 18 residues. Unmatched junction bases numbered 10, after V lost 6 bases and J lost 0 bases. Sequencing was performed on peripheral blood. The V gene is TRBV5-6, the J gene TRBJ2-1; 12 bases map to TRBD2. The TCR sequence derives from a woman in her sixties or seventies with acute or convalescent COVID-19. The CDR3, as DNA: TGTGCCAGCAACTCCGGACTAGCGGGGCCGGGCTCCTACAATGAGCAGTTCTTC. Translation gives CASNSGLAGPGSYNEQFF.